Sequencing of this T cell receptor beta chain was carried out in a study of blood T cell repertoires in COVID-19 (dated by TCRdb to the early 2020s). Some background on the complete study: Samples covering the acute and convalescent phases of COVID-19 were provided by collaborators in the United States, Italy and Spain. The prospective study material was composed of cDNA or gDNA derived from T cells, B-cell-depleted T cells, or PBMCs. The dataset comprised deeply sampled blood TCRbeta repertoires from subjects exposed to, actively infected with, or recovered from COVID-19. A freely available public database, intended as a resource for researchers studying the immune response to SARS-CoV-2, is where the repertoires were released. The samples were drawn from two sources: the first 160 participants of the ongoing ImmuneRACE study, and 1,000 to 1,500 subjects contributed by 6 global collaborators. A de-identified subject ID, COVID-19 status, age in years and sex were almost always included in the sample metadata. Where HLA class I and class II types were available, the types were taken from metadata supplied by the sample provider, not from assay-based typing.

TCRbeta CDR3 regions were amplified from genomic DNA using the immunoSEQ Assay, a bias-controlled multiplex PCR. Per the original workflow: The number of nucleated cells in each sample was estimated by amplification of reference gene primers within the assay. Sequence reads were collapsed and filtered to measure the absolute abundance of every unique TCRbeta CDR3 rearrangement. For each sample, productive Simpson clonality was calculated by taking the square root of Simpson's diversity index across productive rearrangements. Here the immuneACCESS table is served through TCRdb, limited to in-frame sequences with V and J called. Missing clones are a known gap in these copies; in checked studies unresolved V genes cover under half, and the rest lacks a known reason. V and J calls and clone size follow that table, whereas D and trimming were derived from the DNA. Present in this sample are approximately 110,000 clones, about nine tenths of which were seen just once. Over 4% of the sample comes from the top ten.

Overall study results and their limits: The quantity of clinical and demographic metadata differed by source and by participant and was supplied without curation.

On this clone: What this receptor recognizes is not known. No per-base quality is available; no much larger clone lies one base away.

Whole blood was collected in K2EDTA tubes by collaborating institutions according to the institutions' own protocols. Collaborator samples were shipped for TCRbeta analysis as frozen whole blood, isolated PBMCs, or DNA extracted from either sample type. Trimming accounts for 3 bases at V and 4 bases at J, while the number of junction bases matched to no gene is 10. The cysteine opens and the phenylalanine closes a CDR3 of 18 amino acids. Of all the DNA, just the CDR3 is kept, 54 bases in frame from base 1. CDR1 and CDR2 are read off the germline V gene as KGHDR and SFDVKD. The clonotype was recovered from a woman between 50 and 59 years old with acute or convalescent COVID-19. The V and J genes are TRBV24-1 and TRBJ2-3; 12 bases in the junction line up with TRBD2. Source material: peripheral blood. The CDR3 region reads CATSDPPSLAGGADTQYF. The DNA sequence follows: TGTGCCACCAGTGATCCTCCCTCTCTAGCGGGGGGGGCAGATACGCAGTATTTT.